This T cell receptor beta chain stems from a study of PD-1 blockade in classical Hodgkin lymphoma (dated by TCRdb to the early 2020s). About the investigation overall: Nivolumab dosing was 3 mg/kg intravenously every 2 weeks, continuing until either disease progression or unacceptable toxicity. The study used CyTOF and TCR beta sequencing to define a peripheral blood immune signature of response to PD-1 blockade in classical Hodgkin lymphoma. What the research found in general, with its limitations: Trial patients achieving complete response had baseline diversity similar to newly diagnosed patients, whereas partial responders and progressors had significantly lower diversity. CD4+ but not CD8+ TCR diversity rose significantly by C4D1 (p=0.0027 vs p=0.16), most apparent in complete responders (p=0.02). Baseline TCR diversity was reported to be lower in newly diagnosed patients than in healthy donors, and even lower in relapsed/refractory patients. Lower diversity was seen in patients whose nivolumab began less than 1 year after ASCT, and these patients were left out of later analyses so that immune reconstitution would not confound the results. The study was limited to a single clinical trial cohort, and causes of repertoire differences, possibly disease activity or prior therapy, remained undefined.

The Qiagen DNeasy kit was used to extract genomic DNA both from unsorted PBMCs and from the negatively selected CD4+ and CD8+ fractions. TCR beta CDR3 regions were amplified by immunoSEQ multiplex PCR using primers annealing to V and J segments. A synthetic immune receptor repertoire was used to minimize amplification bias, and any remaining bias was removed computationally after sequencing. On the authors' methods: Repertoire diversity was quantified as the Shannon entropy index using custom Python scripts. Unsorted, CD4+ and CD8+ repertoires were analyzed separately, except for combined analyses in which CD4+ and CD8+ sequences were merged in silico. Clonal expansion was defined as a frequency increase of at least 2-fold after treatment compared with C1D1, and clones undetected at baseline were assigned a pseudocount of 0.5. Singleton clones were defined as clones with 0 or 1 copy at C1D1, and non-singleton clones were defined as clones with 2 or more copies. By matching protein sequences in sorted samples from the same patient, clones expanded in unsorted samples were annotated as CD4+, CD8+ or unknown. Wilcoxon tests on paired samples were used to test diversity changes from C1D1 to C4D1. Sourced from immuneACCESS, this table was stored by TCRdb with only in-frame sequences that have V and J called. A share of the clones is absent; for the studies checked, an unresolved V gene accounts for under half, and the remainder has no known explanation. The D gene and trimming were derived from the DNA, and the V and J assignments and clone size from that table. The sample yields 80,000 to 100,000 clones; roughly 81% were counted once. Roughly 16% of the sample is held by the ten biggest clonotypes.

The sample's time point label, decoded: cycle 2 day 1 (C2D1) of nivolumab. All trial patients had relapsed after autologous stem cell transplantation, with cohorts A, B and C differing in prior brentuximab vedotin exposure. The trial cohort was composed of roughly 60 patients with relapsed/refractory classical Hodgkin lymphoma, for whom complete response, partial response or progressive disease was recorded as best overall response. Trial patients were treated with single-agent nivolumab in the multi-cohort phase II CheckMate 205 trial. An independent review committee assessed best overall response by applying the 2007 International Working Group response criteria. Trial PBMCs were obtained immediately prior to nivolumab initiation (C1D1) and on therapy at cycle 2 day 1 and cycle 4 day 1. After peripheral blood was drawn into 8 mL Vacutainer Cell Preparation Tubes, PBMCs were isolated by centrifugation and then cryopreserved.

The CDR1 and CDR2 encoded by the germline V gene are SGHTA and FQGNSA. From the cysteine through the phenylalanine, the CDR3 covers 14 amino acids. Kept here is only the CDR3 DNA, which spans 42 bases and is read in frame from base 1. Relative to germline, V is 3 bases shorter and J is 0 bases shorter, with 8 bases between their ends. For this clone: Its antigen is currently not known. Base quality data are lacking; no much larger clone is found one base away.

Sequenced here: peripheral blood mononuclear cells (PBMCs), sampled before the second cycle of nivolumab. The chain uses TRBV7-2 and TRBJ1-1, with no confident D gene call. The TCR was taken from a human donor with classical Hodgkin lymphoma. The CDR3 sequence is CASSFGPMNTEAFF. The bases read TGTGCCAGCAGCTTTGGACCCATGAACACTGAAGCTTTCTTT.